The 26 T cell receptor beta chains below all came from one sample that was sequenced in a study of shared clonotypes between healthy human individuals. Assay: immunoSEQ multiplex PCR; the TCRdb copy retains only in-frame clones and omits some. The sample consists of roughly 530,000 clones, 95% to 97% of them appearing once. Source material: naive CD4+ T cells sorted from blood. The subset is: CD45RA+ positively selected. Receptor source: a young woman in good health.

The J gene is TRBJ2-3, the V gene TRBV7-3; D is unresolved. Trimming shortened V by 5 bases and J by 0 bases, and 6 bases separated the two germline ends. Germline V gives CDR1 SGHTA, CDR2 FQGTGA. The CDR3 totals 13 residues. CDR3 residues: CASSLSSTDTQYF. The CDR3 DNA reads TGTGCCAGCAGCCTCTCTAGCACAGATACGCAGTATTTT. Full variable domain (remainder filled in from reference TRBV7-3 and TRBJ2-3): GAGVSQTPSNKVTEKGKYVELRCDPISGHTALYWYRQSLGQGPEFLIYFQGTGAADDSGLPNDRFFAVRPEGSVSTLKIQRTERGDSAVYLCASSLSSTDTQYFGPGTRLTVL.

The genes are TRBV4-1 and TRBJ1-5, with unresolved D. The germline V gene encodes CDR1 MGHRA and CDR2 YSYEKL. There are 14 residues in the CDR3. The V end was cut by 0 bases, the J end by 9 bases, with 12 bases between. The CDR3 DNA reads TGCGCCAGCAGCCAAGACGGGCAGTACCTGCCCCAGCATTTT. This gives the protein CASSQDGQYLPQHF.

This chain joins TRBV10-3 and TRBJ1-1, with D unclear. The germline V gene has CDR1 ENHRY and CDR2 SYGVKD. Trimming removed 7 bases from V and 0 bases from J, with 3 bases in between. The CDR3 runs 11 residues. CDR3 nucleotide sequence: TGTGCCATCAAAATGAACACTGAAGCTTTCTTT. It encodes CAIKMNTEAFF.

This clone came up once. This chain joins TRBV10-1 and TRBJ2-1; 11 nucleotides line up with TRBD1. This CDR3 spans 15 amino acids. The V gene's germline CDR1 is WNHNN and CDR2 SYGVQD (reference sequence). The V segment lost 2 bases and the J segment 9 bases; nucleotides outside the gene matches: 6. CDR3 sequence reads: CASSEPGQGAVEQFF. CDR3 nucleotide sequence: TGCGCCAGCAGTGAGCCCGGACAGGGGGCTGTTGAGCAGTTCTTC.

CDR3 coding DNA: TGCGCCAGCAGCAAGACCCTAGCGGAGAACACCGGGGAGCTGTTTTTT. The encoded protein is CASSKTLAENTGELFF. The J gene is TRBJ2-2, the V gene TRBV5-1, with 7 bases lining up with TRBD2. The CDR3 is 16 residues long. Losses at the gene ends were 4 bases for V and 1 base for J; bases not matched to a gene: 7. Germline V gives CDR1 SGHRS, CDR2 YFSETQ.

This chain connects TRBV4-1 to TRBJ2-5, with D perhaps TRBD2 (6 bases). Judging by the DNA end, TRBJ2-7 fits better; the J call may be wrong. CDR1 is MGHRA, CDR2 YSYEKL, per germline. This CDR3 comprises 16 residues. CDR3 amino acids: CASSQVFAGRSYEQYF. The DNA of the CDR3 is TGCGCCAGCAGCCAAGTCTTCGCGGGACGTTCCTACGAGCAGTACTTC.

The chain has TRBV5-6 and TRBJ2-5; D might be TRBD1 (5 bases). The CDR3 extends over 13 amino acids. Germline CDR1 reads SGHDT; CDR2 reads YYEEEE. The V and J ends lost 3 bases and 4 bases respectively, with 10 bases between them. The CDR3 sequence is CASSSNRRETQYF. CDR3 coding DNA: TGTGCCAGCAGCTCCAACAGGCGAGAGACCCAGTACTTC.

This clone was detected once. The chain couples TRBV19 to TRBJ1-1, with 7 bases aligning to TRBD1. Trimming removed 4 bases from V and 4 bases from J; junction bases left unmatched: 6. CDR1 and CDR2 from the germline V gene are LNHDA and SQIVND (reference sequence). The CDR3 consists of 14 residues. The CDR3: CASSRQGHGTEAFF. The CDR3 DNA reads as TGTGCCAGTAGTAGACAGGGTCATGGCACTGAAGCTTTCTTT.

The chain employs TRBV10-3 and TRBJ2-7; weak D call: TRBD1 (6 bases). The ends were cut back, 3 bases at V and 3 bases at J, with 12 bases in the middle. Germline V lookup: CDR1 ENHRY, CDR2 SYGVKD. The CDR3 totals 14 residues. CDR3 sequence reads: CAISDQLTGYEQYF. CDR3 in DNA: TGTGCCATCAGTGACCAGCTGACAGGCTACGAGCAGTACTTC.

V and J are TRBV2 and TRBJ2-1; TRBD2 matches 9 bases. The CDR3 is 14 residues long. Germline values: CDR1 SNHLY, CDR2 FYNNEI. Trimming cost V 6 bases and J 9 bases; bases outside gene matches: 9. The CDR3 DNA is TGTGCCAGCAGGCGGGGGGGTCAGGTGGGTGAGCAGTTCTTC. Its translation: CASRRGGQVGEQFF.

V and J are TRBV5-1 and TRBJ2-5; perhaps TRBD2 as D (5 bases). The CDR3 has 13 amino acids. Germline V gives CDR1 SGHRS, CDR2 YFSETQ. With 4 bases removed from V and 2 bases from J, the gap between germline ends came to 9 bases. The CDR3 sequence is CASSGGRQETQYF. The DNA for the CDR3 is TGCGCCAGCAGCGGAGGACGGCAAGAGACCCAGTACTTC.

This clone was detected once. V usage is TRBV10-3 and J usage is TRBJ2-5, with 9 bases matching TRBD1. The J call is uncertain, as TRBJ2-7 better fits the DNA end. The CDR3 runs 13 residues. Germline assignment: CDR1 ENHRY and CDR2 SYGVKD. This CDR3 is CAIRDRGNYEQYF. The CDR3 DNA sequence: TGTGCCATCAGGGACAGGGGTAACTACGAGCAGTACTTC.

The J gene is TRBJ2-1, the V gene TRBV5-1, with 8 bases identical to TRBD2. Trimming removed 8 bases from V and 5 bases from J; junction bases left unmatched: 9. Germline V gene sequence: CDR1 SGHRS, CDR2 YFSETQ. CDR3 length equals 14 residues. The CDR3 DNA reads as TGCGCCAGTAGTATAGCGGGATCTCACAATGAGCAGTTCTTC. This codes for CASSIAGSHNEQFF.

V usage is TRBV5-1 and J usage is TRBJ2-2; D may be TRBD2 (6 bases). The CDR3 covers 14 residues. Between the trimmed V and J ends, which lost 4 bases and 7 bases, there was a span of 14 bases. Per the germline V gene, CDR1 is SGHRS and CDR2 is YFSETQ. This chain's CDR3 is CASSPATSNGELFF. Written as DNA, the CDR3 is TGCGCCAGCAGCCCAGCGACTAGTAACGGGGAGCTGTTTTTT.

The genes are TRBV28 and TRBJ1-2; D uncertain. This CDR3 has 12 amino acids. Between the trimmed V and J ends, which lost 1 base and 8 bases, there was a span of 8 bases. The V gene's germline CDR1 is MDHEN and CDR2 SYDVKM. The DNA of the CDR3 is TGTGCCAGCAGTTTATTAACGTGGGGCTACACCTTC. This codes for CASSLLTWGYTF.

The rearrangement uses TRBV28 and TRBJ2-6; D gene ambiguous. Per germline, CDR1 MDHEN and CDR2 SYDVKM. V lost 7 bases to trimming and J lost 8 bases, with 9 bases between them. The CDR3 is 12 amino acids. This CDR3 reads CASTRQSNVLTF. CDR3 in DNA: TGTGCCAGCACCCGCCAGTCCAACGTCCTGACTTTC.

V and J are TRBV28 and TRBJ2-1; no clear D gene. Germline CDR1 MDHEN, CDR2 SYDVKM. The ends were cut back, 7 bases at V and 2 bases at J, with 15 bases in the middle. This CDR3 contains 15 residues. Here the CDR3 DNA reads TGTGCCAGCAAAGTCGGTGGCGTAACCTACAATGAGCAGTTCTTC. Amino acids: CASKVGGVTYNEQFF.

V usage is TRBV5-8 and J usage is TRBJ1-2; 8 bases are a match to TRBD1. This CDR3 spans 16 amino acids. Germline CDR1 is SGHTS and CDR2 is YDEGEE. With V trimmed by 4 bases and J by 2 bases, 10 bases remained unmatched. CDR3 nucleotide sequence: TGTGCCAGCAGCGTCGGGACAGGACAATCGAACTATGGCTACACCTTC. It translates to CASSVGTGQSNYGYTF.

Concerning this clone itself: The sample holds other DNA sequences that translate to the same CDR3. The chain has TRBV7-2 and TRBJ2-1; no clear D gene. The V gene's germline CDR1 is SGHTA and CDR2 FQGNSA. With 5 bases removed from V and 0 bases from J, the gap between germline ends came to 8 bases. This CDR3 comprises 14 residues. The CDR3 DNA reads TGTGCCAGCAGCCCCCGCGGCTCCTACAATGAGCAGTTCTTC. It translates to CASSPRGSYNEQFF. Together with reference TRBV7-2 and TRBJ2-1, the CDR3 gives the full variable domain: GAGVSQSPSNKVTEKGKDVELRCDPISGHTALYWYRQSLGQGLEFLIYFQGNSAPDKSGLPSDRFSAERTGGSVSTLTIQRTQQEDSAVYLCASSPRGSYNEQFFGPGTRLTVL.

The chain uses TRBV6-4 and TRBJ1-1, with TRBD1 as a possible D gene (5 bases). V lost 5 bases, J lost 6 bases, and 19 bases lay in between. Germline V CDR1 and CDR2: MRHNA, SNTAGT. This CDR3 spans 15 amino acids. The CDR3 bases are TGTGCCAGCAGTTCGATCGGGCAGGGCCTTTCTGAAGCTTTCTTT. Protein sequence: CASSSIGQGLSEAFF.

This chain connects TRBV5-1 to TRBJ1-5, with 9 bases aligning to TRBD1. V was pared by 4 bases and J by 5 bases, with 4 bases of the junction left unmatched. CDR1 and CDR2 (germline): SGHRS, YFSETQ. The CDR3 runs to 14 residues. This chain's CDR3 is CASSPGTGYQPQHF. CDR3 DNA: TGCGCCAGCAGCCCTGGGACAGGGTATCAGCCCCAGCATTTT.

This chain joins TRBV5-4 and TRBJ2-1; 7 nucleotides line up with TRBD2. Trimming took 2 bases from V and 7 from J; bases not matched to a gene: 6. The CDR3 contains 14 residues. Germline V gene sequence: CDR1 SGHNT, CDR2 YYREEE (reference sequence). CDR3 sequence: CASSLEGLKNEQFF. In DNA, the CDR3 is TGTGCCAGCAGCTTAGAGGGACTAAAAAATGAGCAGTTCTTC. Together with reference TRBV5-4 and TRBJ2-1, the CDR3 gives the full variable domain: ETGVTQSPTHLIKTRGQQVTLRCSSQSGHNTVSWYQQALGQGPQFIFQYYREEENGRGNFPPRFSGLQFPNYSSELNVNALELDDSALYLCASSLEGLKNEQFFGPGTRLTVL.

The CDR3 sequence: CAWSGREASQQYF. CDR3 coding DNA: TGTGCCTGGAGCGGCCGGGAGGCCTCCCAGCAGTACTTC. V usage is TRBV30 and J usage is TRBJ2-7, with TRBD2 identical over 7 bases. Germline loops: CDR1 GTSNPN, CDR2 SVGIG (reference sequence). V was pared by 3 bases and J by 8 bases, with 10 bases of the junction left unmatched. The CDR3 totals 13 residues.

The V call is TRBV18, the J call TRBJ1-5; D unresolved. V lost 8 bases to trimming and J lost 5 bases, with 16 bases between them. This CDR3 contains 14 residues. The germline CDR1 and CDR2 sequences are KGHSH and LQKENI. The DNA of the CDR3 is TGTGCCAGCGGGGAGAGAGACACACATCAGCCCCAGCATTTT. This gives the protein CASGERDTHQPQHF.

This chain connects TRBV5-4 to TRBJ2-3; TRBD1 might be the D (6 bases). The length of the CDR3 is 14 residues. V lost 3 bases, J lost 3 bases, and 11 bases lay in between. The germline CDR1 and CDR2 sequences are SGHNT and YYREEE (reference sequence). The CDR3 DNA reads as TGTGCCAGCAGCTCGAACAGGGCAACAGATACGCAGTATTTT. This encodes CASSSNRATDTQYF.

The chain combines TRBV2 with TRBJ2-1, with 7 bases aligning to TRBD1. Trimming took 7 bases from V and 7 from J; bases not matched to a gene: 4. This CDR3 comprises 12 residues. CDR1 SNHLY and CDR2 FYNNEI come from the germline V gene. CDR3 bases: TGTGCCAGCACGTTACAGGGGAATGAGCAGTTCTTC. This sequence encodes CASTLQGNEQFF.